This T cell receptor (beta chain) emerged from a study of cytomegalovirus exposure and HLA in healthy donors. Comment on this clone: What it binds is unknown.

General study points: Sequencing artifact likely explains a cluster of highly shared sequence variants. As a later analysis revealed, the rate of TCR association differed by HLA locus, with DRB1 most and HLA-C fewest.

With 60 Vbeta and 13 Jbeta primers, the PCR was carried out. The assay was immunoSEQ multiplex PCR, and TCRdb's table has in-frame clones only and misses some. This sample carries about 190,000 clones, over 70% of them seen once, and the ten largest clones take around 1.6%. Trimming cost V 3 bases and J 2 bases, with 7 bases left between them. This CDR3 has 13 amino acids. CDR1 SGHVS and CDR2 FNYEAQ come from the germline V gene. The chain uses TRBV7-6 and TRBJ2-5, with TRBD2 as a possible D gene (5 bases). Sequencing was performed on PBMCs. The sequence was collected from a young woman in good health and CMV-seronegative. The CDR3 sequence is CASSFGVQETQYF. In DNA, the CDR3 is TGTGCCAGCAGCTTCGGGGTACAAGAGACCCAGTACTTC.